This TCR beta chain appears in the sequencing data of a study of beta chain features in type 1 diabetes. Trimming removed 8 bases from V and 5 bases from J; junction bases left unmatched: 10. Germline-derived CDR1 and CDR2 are MNHNS and SASEGT. CDR3 length equals 15 residues. Every isolated RNA sample was fully reverse transcribed, so sequencing captured expressed TCRB transcripts. TCRdb's copy holds only in-frame clones and misses some; the assay was immunoSEQ multiplex PCR. This sample yields about 280,000 clones, of which 15% are seen a single time; 0.015% belongs to the top ten. This clone was counted between two and nine times. Antigen unknown. Whole-study findings and limits: Compared with healthy donors, patients appeared to share more similar naive, central memory and regulatory TCRB repertoires. Shorter TCRB CDR3s, moderately but significantly so, marked every one of the four CD4+ subsets in Type 1 diabetes patients. When cDNA is sequenced, cells with high TCR expression could be over-represented.

Sequenced material: naive CD4+ T cells from blood. V and J are TRBV6-1 and TRBJ2-5, with TRBD1 matching over 11 bases. This receptor was obtained from a man aged 18 to 29 with type 1 diabetes. Written as DNA, the CDR3 is TGTGCCAGCCTCAGGGACAGGGGGATTTGGGAGACCCAGTACTTC. Protein sequence: CASLRDRGIWETQYF.